This T cell receptor beta chain was captured by sequencing in a study of blood T cell repertoires in COVID-19. The table lists this clone with a few counts. TCRdb's table, derived via immunoSEQ multiplex PCR, lists solely in-frame clones and lacks some. The table has around 59,000 clones, 78% seen once. This CDR3 contains 15 residues. Trimming cost V 5 bases and J 5 bases; bases outside gene matches: 14. Germline loops: CDR1 GTSNPN, CDR2 SVGIG (reference sequence). The rearrangement uses TRBV30 and TRBJ1-1; 7 nucleotides agree with TRBD1. The specimen sequenced was peripheral blood. The receptor was isolated from an elderly man with acute or convalescent COVID-19. This chain's CDR3 is CAWSLGGTVGTEAFF. CDR3 coding DNA: TGTGCCTGGTCTCTAGGGGGGACAGTTGGAACTGAAGCTTTCTTT. Looking up the rest from reference TRBV30 and TRBJ1-1 gives the full variable domain: SQTIHQWPATLVQPVGSPLSLECTVEGTSNPNLYWYRQAAGRGLQLLFYSVGIGQISSEVPQNLSASRPQDRQFILSSKKLLLSDSGFYLCAWSLGGTVGTEAFFGQGTRLTVV.